This TCR beta chain stems from a study of cytomegalovirus exposure and HLA in healthy donors. Study-wide points: Most TCR sequences were rare, but some public TCRs occurred in many donors. The authors later linked a missense DCLRE1C variant to TCR beta V- and J-gene trimming.

The count of this clone is one. Its antigen is as yet unknown. Use of 60 Vbeta and 13 Jbeta primers characterized the PCR. Profiled with immunoSEQ multiplex PCR; TCRdb holds only in-frame clones, not every one. The repertoire holds some 120,000 clones, with roughly 80% as singletons. The V and J ends lost 6 bases and 4 bases, in that order; junction bases with no gene match: 6. The germline CDR1 and CDR2 sequences are LNHDA and SQIVND (reference sequence). This CDR3 comprises 14 residues. The material sequenced was PBMCs. This TCR came from a male donor in good health and CMV-seropositive. This chain joins TRBV19 and TRBJ2-1; 7 positions agree with TRBD1. The CDR3 here is CASSETGRYNEQFF. DNA for the CDR3: TGTGCCAGTAGCGAGACAGGGCGGTACAATGAGCAGTTCTTC.